The 5 T cell receptor beta chains presented below share a single source sample, sequenced in a study of OX40 agonist ivuxolimab in advanced cancers. Using immunoSEQ multiplex PCR, the repertoire was profiled, and TCRdb retains in-frame clones only, with some absent. The data hold around 140,000 clones, with roughly 91% observed a single time. The sample was CD4+ or CD8+ T cells sorted from blood, taken in a trial of the OX40 agonist ivuxolimab. All receptors come from an adult with an advanced solid tumor such as melanoma, head and neck, liver or kidney cancer.

The V call is TRBV30, the J call TRBJ1-3; the D gene is possibly TRBD1 (6 bases). The germline V gene has CDR1 GTSNPN and CDR2 SVGIG (reference sequence). The length of the CDR3 is 14 residues. The ends were cut back, 0 bases at V and 4 bases at J, with 10 bases in the middle. DNA of the CDR3: TGTGCCTGGAGTGTGGGGGGCCAGGGAAACACCATATATTTT. As protein: CAWSVGGQGNTIYF. The whole variable domain, filled in from reference TRBV30 and TRBJ1-3, reads SQTIHQWPATLVQPVGSPLSLECTVEGTSNPNLYWYRQAAGRGLQLLFYSVGIGQISSEVPQNLSASRPQDRQFILSSKKLLLSDSGFYLCAWSVGGQGNTIYFGEGSWLTVV.

The chain couples TRBV5-1 to TRBJ2-7; the D gene is possibly TRBD1 (6 bases). V lost 8 bases, J lost 2 bases, and 17 bases lay in between. The CDR3 extends over 14 amino acids. Per the germline V gene, CDR1 is SGHRS and CDR2 is YFSETQ. In DNA, the CDR3 is TGCGCCAGTTCCCCCGGGACATTCACCTACGAGCAGTACTTC. It is translated as CASSPGTFTYEQYF.

This chain uses TRBV7-8 with TRBJ1-1; 9 nucleotides match TRBD1. The length of the CDR3 is 18 residues. Trimming removed 3 bases from V and 0 bases from J; junction bases left unmatched: 11. From germline, CDR1 is SGHVS and CDR2 FQNEAQ. CDR3 sequence reads: CASSFRGRTGVMNTEAFF. CDR3 nucleotides: TGTGCCAGCAGCTTTAGAGGCCGGACAGGGGTCATGAACACTGAAGCTTTCTTT.

The chain combines TRBV7-2 with TRBJ1-5; no reliable D call. CDR1 SGHTA and CDR2 FQGNSA come from the germline V gene. The V end was cut by 1 base, the J end by 4 bases, with 8 bases between. This CDR3 is built from 14 residues. Here the CDR3 DNA reads TGTGCCAGCAGCTTAGGTCTGACAAATCAGCCCCAGCATTTT. It specifies CASSLGLTNQPQHF.

This chain connects TRBV21-1 to TRBJ1-3. TRBV21-1 is annotated as a pseudogene. The length of the CDR3 is 16 residues. CDR3 sequence (DNA): TGTGCCAGCAGCAATGGCAAAGGTGACTCTGGAAACACCATATATTTT. It yields the protein CASSNGKGDSGNTIYF.